The next 19 T cell receptor beta chains were all read from a single sample in a study of blood T cell repertoires in COVID-19. Sequenced by immunoSEQ multiplex PCR; TCRdb stores in-frame clones only, minus some. This table has about 140,000 clones, around 81% appearing once. Input material: peripheral blood. The source is a human donor in a cohort sampled during active COVID-19.

This chain connects TRBV4-2 to TRBJ2-1; 12 bases align to TRBD2. Germline CDR1 reads LGHNA; CDR2 reads YNFKEQ. This CDR3 comprises 18 residues. V gave up 0 bases and J gave up 0 bases; unmatched junction bases: 3. The CDR3 reads CASSQDWTSGTSYNEQFF. The CDR3 DNA is TGTGCCAGCAGCCAAGACTGGACTAGCGGGACCTCCTACAATGAGCAGTTCTTC.

The chain links TRBV15 to TRBJ2-1; D is perhaps TRBD2 (6 bases). CDR1 LNHNV and CDR2 YYDKDF come from the germline V gene (reference sequence). The length of the CDR3 is 14 residues. The V and J ends lost 0 bases and 12 bases respectively, with 15 bases between them. CDR3 residues: CATSREVGEAGQFF. As DNA, the CDR3 is TGTGCCACCAGCAGAGAAGTGGGGGAGGCGGGGCAGTTCTTC.

This chain uses TRBV18 with TRBJ2-1; 7 bases match TRBD2. The germline gives CDR1 KGHSH, CDR2 LQKENI. The CDR3 consists of 13 residues. After removal of 4 bases from V and 6 bases from J, the junction contained 3 bases not matched to a gene. CDR3 DNA: TGTGCCAGCTCACGGGACTACCGCAATGAGCAGTTCTTC. Amino acids: CASSRDYRNEQFF.

In DNA form, the CDR3 reads TGTGCCAGCAGCGGCTCTCTAGCGGGGTTCTCTGGGGCCAACGTCCTGACTTTC. It yields the protein CASSGSLAGFSGANVLTF. The gene calls are TRBV7-9 and TRBJ2-6; TRBD2 matches 9 bases. The CDR3 runs 18 residues. Germline CDR1 and CDR2: SEHNR and FQNEAQ (reference sequence). Trimming removed 5 bases from V and 0 bases from J; junction bases left unmatched: 8.

This rearrangement joins TRBV15 to TRBJ2-5; D is perhaps TRBD2 (6 bases). Trimming removed 5 bases at V and 3 bases at J, with 13 bases between. Germline assignment: CDR1 LNHNV and CDR2 YYDKDF (reference sequence). The CDR3 runs 14 residues. The DNA of the CDR3 is TGTGCCACCAGCCGGAGAGGGGAGGAAGAGACCCAGTACTTC. Its translation: CATSRRGEEETQYF. Using reference TRBV15 and TRBJ2-5 for the parts outside the CDR3, the full variable domain is DAMVIQNPRYQVTQFGKPVTLSCSQTLNHNVMYWYQQKSSQAPKLLFHYYDKDFNNEADTPDNFQSRRPNTSFCFLDIRSPGLGDTAMYLCATSRRGEEETQYFGPGTRLLVL.

The V and J genes are TRBV19 and TRBJ2-7; 8 bases map to TRBD1. CDR3 size: 17 residues. The trim removed 2 bases at V and 9 bases at J, leaving 18 bases unmatched. Looked up from germline, CDR1 is LNHDA and CDR2 is SQIVND (reference sequence). CDR3 protein: CASSIKGTGTGSLVQYF. CDR3 DNA: TGTGCCAGTAGTATAAAAGGAACCGGGACAGGTAGCTTGGTGCAGTACTTC.

This clone was seen repeatedly, ten times or more. V gene TRBV12-5 combines with J gene TRBJ2-1, with D perhaps matching TRBD1 (6 bases). This CDR3 is 13 amino acids long. V lost 1 base and J 7 bases, leaving 8 bases between the germline ends. The germline CDR1 and CDR2 sequences are LGHNT and FRNRAP. CDR3 coding DNA: TGTGCTAGTGGTTTGGACAGGGCTAATGAGCAGTTCTTC. Its protein product is CASGLDRANEQFF.

This clone was recorded once. V is TRBV2 and J is TRBJ1-6; D is uncertain. Germline V gives CDR1 SNHLY, CDR2 FYNNEI. Trimming stripped 1 base from V and 9 bases from J, with 13 bases between. The CDR3 has 15 residues. Here the CDR3 reads CASSEGPGFGSPLHF. DNA for the CDR3: TGTGCCAGCAGTGAAGGCCCCGGTTTCGGTTCACCCCTCCACTTT.

CDR3 DNA sequence: TGTGCCAGTAGGGAACACGAAGGAGCGAGCAATCAGCCCCAGCATTTT. As protein: CASREHEGASNQPQHF. The chain is built from TRBV19 and TRBJ1-5; D remains unclear. The length of the CDR3 is 16 residues. V shed 6 bases and J shed 1 base, with 16 bases lying between them. Germline values: CDR1 LNHDA, CDR2 SQIVND (reference sequence).

This clone was observed a single time. This chain links TRBV5-1 with TRBJ2-1; 10 bases are a match to TRBD1. Germline V gene lookup returns CDR1 SGHRS and CDR2 YFSETQ. This CDR3 comprises 16 residues. V dropped 3 bases and J dropped 5; count of bases not matched to a gene: 8. The CDR3 DNA follows: TGCGCCAGCAGCTACGCTACCGGGACAGGGGACAATGAGCAGTTCTTC. Its translation is CASSYATGTGDNEQFF.

The chain recombines TRBV25-1 with TRBJ1-1; D might be TRBD1 (5 bases). Germline CDR1 reads MGHDK; CDR2 reads SYGVNS. The CDR3 runs to 18 residues. Trimming stripped 6 bases from V and 2 bases from J, with 25 bases between. The CDR3 nucleotides are TGTGCCAGCAGATCGGCGGTTCAAGCGGGGGGAACCAACACTGAAGCTTTCTTT. It is translated as CASRSAVQAGGTNTEAFF.

This rearrangement joins TRBV28 to TRBJ2-7, with 12 bases identical to TRBD1. In germline, CDR1 is MDHEN, CDR2 SYDVKM. The CDR3 contains 13 residues. CDR3: CASYGTGGAGQYF. CDR3 in DNA: TGTGCTAGTTACGGGACAGGGGGCGCCGGGCAGTACTTC.

This clone has only a few counts. The chain employs TRBV7-3 and TRBJ2-6, with no clear D. CDR3 length: 13 residues. CDR1 SGHTA and CDR2 FQGTGA come from the germline V gene. Deletions cut 5 bases from V and 5 bases from J, with 7 bases between. CDR3 in amino acids: CASSALRANVLTF. CDR3 nucleotide sequence: TGTGCCAGCAGCGCACTCCGGGCCAACGTCCTGACTTTC.

This rearrangement joins TRBV29-1 to TRBJ2-7, with 7 bases identical to TRBD2. V was clipped by 8 bases and J by 0 bases; unmatched bases: 13. The CDR3 is made up of 15 amino acids. Germline V CDR1 and CDR2: SQVTM, ANQGSEA. The CDR3 DNA is TGCAGCTCCCGTGGGCTAGCGGCAAGCTCCTACGAGCAGTACTTC. Translated, it gives CSSRGLAASSYEQYF.

V and J are TRBV15 and TRBJ1-1, with 8 bases that match TRBD1. This CDR3 spans 13 amino acids. V lost 5 bases and J lost 3; bases outside the gene matches: 2. Per germline, CDR1 LNHNV and CDR2 YYDKDF (reference sequence). This CDR3 is CATSVQGDTEAFF. The CDR3 DNA reads TGTGCCACCAGCGTACAGGGGGACACTGAAGCTTTCTTT.

Turning to this clone: Other nucleotide sequences from this sample produce the same CDR3. The rearrangement joins TRBV5-1 to TRBJ1-1, with D possibly being TRBD1 (6 bases). This CDR3 spans 13 amino acids. V lost 3 bases, J lost 1 base, and 7 bases lay in between. Germline V gene sequence: CDR1 SGHRS, CDR2 YFSETQ. The chain's CDR3 is CASSSTGNTEAFF. Here the CDR3 DNA reads TGCGCCAGCAGCTCGACAGGGAACACTGAAGCTTTCTTT. Together with reference TRBV5-1 and TRBJ1-1, the CDR3 gives the full variable domain: KAGVTQTPRYLIKTRGQQVTLSCSPISGHRSVSWYQQTPGQGLQFLFEYFSETQRNKGNFPGRFSGRQFSNSRSEMNVSTLELGDSALYLCASSSTGNTEAFFGQGTRLTVV.

Only one count was recorded for this clone. The chain uses TRBV7-2 and TRBJ2-7; 8 nucleotides align to TRBD1. The V segment lost 0 bases and the J segment 8 bases; nucleotides outside the gene matches: 12. Per the germline V gene, CDR1 is SGHTA and CDR2 is FQGNSA. The CDR3 loop spans 16 amino acids. CDR3 nucleotides: TGTGCCAGCAGCTTAGCGGGGGGACAGGTCCTTGGCAAGCAGTACTTC. Translating it yields CASSLAGGQVLGKQYF.

V gene TRBV6-2 or TRBV6-3 combines with J gene TRBJ2-3; TRBD2 matches at 7 bases. The length of the CDR3 is 17 residues. Germline V CDR1 and CDR2: MNHEY, SVGEGT. Trimming took 0 bases from V and 0 from J; bases not matched to a gene: 6. The CDR3 DNA is TGTGCCAGCAGTTACTCGAGCCTAGCGGTCAGCACAGATACGCAGTATTTT. This codes for CASSYSSLAVSTDTQYF.

This clone was found once. The chain carries TRBV9 and TRBJ2-3; 8 bases align to TRBD2. Per germline, CDR1 SGDLS and CDR2 YYNGEE. V trimming: 2 bases; J trimming: 0 bases; junction bases outside the gene matches: 5. CDR3 length equals 16 residues. CDR3 in amino acids: CASSVGTSGSTDTQYF. The CDR3 DNA reads TGTGCCAGCAGCGTTGGTACTAGCGGAAGCACAGATACGCAGTATTTT.